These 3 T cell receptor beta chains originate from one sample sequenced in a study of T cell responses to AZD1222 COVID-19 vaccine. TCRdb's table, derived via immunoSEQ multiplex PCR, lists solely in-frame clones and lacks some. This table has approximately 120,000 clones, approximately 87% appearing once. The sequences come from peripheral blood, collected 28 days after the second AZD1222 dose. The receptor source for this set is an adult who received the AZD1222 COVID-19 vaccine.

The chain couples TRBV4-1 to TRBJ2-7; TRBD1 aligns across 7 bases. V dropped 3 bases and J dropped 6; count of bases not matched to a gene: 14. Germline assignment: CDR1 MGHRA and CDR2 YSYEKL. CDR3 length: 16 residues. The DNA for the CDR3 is TGCGCCAGCAGCCATCCTTTGACAGGGAAGAGGGGCGAGCAGTACTTC. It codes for CASSHPLTGKRGEQYF.

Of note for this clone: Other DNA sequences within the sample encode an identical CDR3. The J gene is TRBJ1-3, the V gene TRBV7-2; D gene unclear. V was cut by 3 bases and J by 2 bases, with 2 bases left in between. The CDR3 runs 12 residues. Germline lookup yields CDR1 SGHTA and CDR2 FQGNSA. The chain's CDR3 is CASSFPGNTIYF. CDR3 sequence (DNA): TGTGCCAGCAGCTTCCCTGGAAACACCATATATTTT. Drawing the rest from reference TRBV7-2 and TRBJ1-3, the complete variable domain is GAGVSQSPSNKVTEKGKDVELRCDPISGHTALYWYRQSLGQGLEFLIYFQGNSAPDKSGLPSDRFSAERTGGSVSTLTIQRTQQEDSAVYLCASSFPGNTIYFGEGSWLTVV.

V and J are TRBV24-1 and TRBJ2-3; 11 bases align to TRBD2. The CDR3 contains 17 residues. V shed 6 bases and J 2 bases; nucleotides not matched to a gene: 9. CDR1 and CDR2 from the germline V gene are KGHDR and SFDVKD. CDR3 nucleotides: TGTGCCACCAGTCCGTCTAGCGGGGGGTACAACACAGATACGCAGTATTTT. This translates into CATSPSSGGYNTDTQYF.